Sequencing of this TCR beta chain was carried out in a study of blood T cell repertoires in COVID-19. Across the study: Acute-phase and convalescent COVID-19 samples originated in the United States, Italy and Spain. Sample material is recorded as cDNA or gDNA derived from T cells, B-cell-depleted T cells, or PBMCs.

In its sample, this clone was seen a few times. CDR1 is KGHSH and CDR2 is LQKENI in the germline V gene. The CDR3 extends over 11 amino acids. Trimming took off 4 bases at V and 8 bases at J, with 6 bases between the two ends. Original data processing: By means of reference gene primer amplification, nucleated cell counts were estimated. TCRdb keeps only in-frame clones here, not all; method: immunoSEQ multiplex PCR. The DNA was the basis for D and trimming; V, J and clone size are from that table. The data hold tens of thousands of clones, with approximately 80% observed a single time. This TCR came from a human donor in a cohort sampled during active COVID-19. J is TRBJ2-1 and V is TRBV18; D gene uncertain. The sample comprised peripheral blood. CDR3 amino acids: CASSLADEQFF. The CDR3 DNA reads TGTGCCAGCTCACTTGCGGATGAGCAGTTCTTC.